The rows below give T cell receptor beta chains drawn from one sample of a study of T cells in Graves' hyperthyroidism and ophthalmopathy. Each CDR3 protein gets one entry after TCRdb re-called the multiplex PCR reads with MiXCR. The repertoire holds roughly 570,000 distinct CDR3 sequences, around 16% seen once, with about 7% in the top ten. The source material was blood. Receptors originate from a woman aged 25 to 39 with Graves' hyperthyroidism. CDR3s include the opening cysteine and the closing phenylalanine or tryptophan. Each record gives: V gene, clone size, D gene, CDR3 protein. The D gene is left open where the match is weak. Clone sizes are given selectively: once, few, many, or a class where the clone is expanded.

v_call: TRBV27
clone_size: many
d_call: TRBD2
cdr3_aa: CASSRTGNLAGVVGEQYF

v_call: TRBV20-1
clone_size: few
d_call: .
cdr3_aa: CSVTFGTSSTDTQYF

v_call: TRBV27
clone_size: .
d_call: .
cdr3_aa: CASSLTGVPGFDNEQFF

v_call: TRBV20-1
clone_size: many
d_call: TRBD2
cdr3_aa: CSAAGLAGEGPTDEQFF

v_call: TRBV7-2
clone_size: many
d_call: TRBD2
cdr3_aa: CASSLRRTSGRASMENEQFF

v_call: TRBV28
clone_size: many
d_call: TRBD2
cdr3_aa: CASSLLGTSGQETQYF

v_call: TRBV6-2/TRBV6-3
clone_size: many
d_call: TRBD1
cdr3_aa: CASSARTGGGTEAFF

v_call: TRBV6-1
clone_size: many
d_call: .
cdr3_aa: CASSLSGTGTEAFF

v_call: TRBV12-3/TRBV12-4
clone_size: many
d_call: TRBD1
cdr3_aa: CASSPDRVTYEQYF

v_call: TRBV11-2
clone_size: many
d_call: TRBD2
cdr3_aa: CASSLFSEASGSTDTQYF

v_call: TRBV5-1
clone_size: few
d_call: TRBD2
cdr3_aa: CASSALAGAVYEQYF

v_call: TRBV29-1
clone_size: many
d_call: TRBD2
cdr3_aa: CSVEVQREWFADTQYF

v_call: TRBV20-1
clone_size: .
d_call: .
cdr3_aa: CSASGRRDTQYF

v_call: TRBV6-1
clone_size: few
d_call: TRBD1
cdr3_aa: CASSQGGIGTDTQYF

v_call: TRBV5-1
clone_size: few
d_call: .
cdr3_aa: CASKSEPTNYGYTF

v_call: TRBV20-1
clone_size: .
d_call: TRBD2
cdr3_aa: CSAQSGLADYEQYF

v_call: TRBV24-1
clone_size: .
d_call: .
cdr3_aa: CATRRYNEQFF

v_call: TRBV24-1
clone_size: many
d_call: TRBD2
cdr3_aa: CATSDGTSGTQETQYF

v_call: TRBV12-3/TRBV12-4
clone_size: many
d_call: .
cdr3_aa: CASRLVGTEAFF

v_call: TRBV7-2
clone_size: many
d_call: .
cdr3_aa: CASSLVVIHGTDSSEQYF

v_call: TRBV5-4
clone_size: .
d_call: TRBD2
cdr3_aa: CASRPGLAVTGELFF

v_call: TRBV27
clone_size: many
d_call: TRBD2
cdr3_aa: CASSFTSGRAFYEQYF

v_call: TRBV9
clone_size: .
d_call: .
cdr3_aa: CASSVDGGSETQYF

v_call: TRBV30
clone_size: many
d_call: .
cdr3_aa: CAWTQGQETQYF

v_call: TRBV19
clone_size: .
d_call: .
cdr3_aa: CASRMGETQYF

v_call: TRBV6-1
clone_size: many
d_call: .
cdr3_aa: CASSPQNGGPGEQYF

v_call: TRBV7-8
clone_size: .
d_call: .
cdr3_aa: CASNQHPGRLADTQYF

v_call: TRBV20-1
clone_size: many
d_call: TRBD2
cdr3_aa: CSAQRGPSYNEQFF

v_call: TRBV18
clone_size: few
d_call: .
cdr3_aa: CASSALTGANEKLFF

v_call: TRBV9
clone_size: .
d_call: TRBD2
cdr3_aa: CASSGPPSGSSYNEQFF

v_call: TRBV7-9
clone_size: many
d_call: .
cdr3_aa: CASSLGRDGHEQFF

v_call: TRBV9
clone_size: many
d_call: TRBD1
cdr3_aa: CASSPWTGRNEKLFF

v_call: TRBV12-3/TRBV12-4
clone_size: many
d_call: TRBD1
cdr3_aa: CASSRQGSNEKLFF

v_call: TRBV29-1
clone_size: many
d_call: .
cdr3_aa: CSATDLPTNEKLFF

v_call: TRBV6-1
clone_size: .
d_call: .
cdr3_aa: CASSLTRTGGVNIQYF

v_call: TRBV2
clone_size: many
d_call: .
cdr3_aa: CASSAGSPYGYTF

v_call: TRBV5-1
clone_size: many
d_call: .
cdr3_aa: CASSLEGEGYEQYF

v_call: TRBV12-3/TRBV12-4
clone_size: .
d_call: .
cdr3_aa: CASTQGEGLAEQYF

v_call: TRBV27
clone_size: many
d_call: TRBD2
cdr3_aa: CASRRFGGSYNEQFF

v_call: TRBV30
clone_size: .
d_call: .
cdr3_aa: CAWSLTSISGELFF

v_call: TRBV7-3
clone_size: many
d_call: .
cdr3_aa: CASSLWDSPGNEQFF

v_call: TRBV7-9
clone_size: many
d_call: TRBD1
cdr3_aa: CASGGWTGTFHF

v_call: TRBV11-2
clone_size: many
d_call: .
cdr3_aa: CASSLAFSGNEQFF

v_call: TRBV7-9
clone_size: many
d_call: .
cdr3_aa: CAIGLGTQNEQFF

v_call: TRBV19
clone_size: .
d_call: TRBD2
cdr3_aa: CASSTRLAGGPAYNKQFF

v_call: TRBV29-1
clone_size: many
d_call: .
cdr3_aa: CSVAQGSNQPQHF

v_call: TRBV20-1
clone_size: .
d_call: .
cdr3_aa: CSARDRQALGEQYF

v_call: TRBV7-9
clone_size: .
d_call: .
cdr3_aa: CASSSSLGDTQYF

v_call: TRBV27
clone_size: few
d_call: TRBD2
cdr3_aa: CASSSPGLAGTGELLF

v_call: TRBV15
clone_size: .
d_call: .
cdr3_aa: CATSVGTADTQYF

v_call: TRBV5-1
clone_size: .
d_call: .
cdr3_aa: CASSLAGGMNTGELFF

v_call: TRBV10-3
clone_size: few
d_call: TRBD1
cdr3_aa: CAISLDRVTDTQYF

v_call: TRBV9
clone_size: few
d_call: .
cdr3_aa: CASSVGILWGADLTF

v_call: TRBV5-1
clone_size: many
d_call: .
cdr3_aa: CASRAGTDTQYF

v_call: TRBV7-2
clone_size: .
d_call: TRBD2
cdr3_aa: CASSLAGASVTGELFF

v_call: TRBV7-9
clone_size: many
d_call: .
cdr3_aa: CASSVEGDTQYF

v_call: TRBV7-9
clone_size: once
d_call: TRBD1
cdr3_aa: CASSPTGGTVTAAFF

v_call: TRBV9
clone_size: .
d_call: .
cdr3_aa: CASSVGPMGTGELFF